This TCR beta chain was identified in a study of T cell responses to AZD1222 COVID-19 vaccine. Sequencing was performed with immunoSEQ multiplex PCR; in TCRdb, only in-frame clones are kept and a portion is missing. Of about 86,000 clones listed, 88% were seen once; the top ten hold roughly 12%. Comment on this clone: Its antigen remains unidentified.

V was shortened by 2 bases and J by 1 base, with 11 bases between the two germline ends. The germline CDR1 and CDR2 sequences are MNHEY and SMNVEV (reference sequence). The CDR3 runs to 15 residues. Study results and limitations: Of the AZD1222 recipients, only five to seven were seropositive at baseline. Donors were mostly white British, more females; clonal diversity possibly underestimated. Nearly half of the spike-specific TCRs reportedly recognize variant regions that carry no mutations.

V and J are TRBV27 and TRBJ1-2; D uncertain. The sequencing here drew on peripheral blood, taken 28 days after the second AZD1222 dose. This sequence originates from an adult who received the AZD1222 COVID-19 vaccine. CDR3 sequence (DNA): TGTGCCAGCAGTTTAAAGCCAGCCCTTAACTATGGCTACACCTTC. It translates to CASSLKPALNYGYTF.